This TCR beta chain was identified during a study of beta chain features in type 1 diabetes. Whole-study findings and limits: Since sequencing was performed on cDNA, cells with high TCR expression could be over-represented. For type 1 diabetes patients, VDJ junctions showed fewer insertions and more deletions. Type 1 diabetes patients had moderately but significantly shorter TCRB CDR3s in all four CD4+ subsets.

As regards this clone: Its antigen is currently unknown.

Per donor, one heparinised blood draw averaged roughly 120 mL. CD45RO/CCR7/CD25/CD127/CD95/CD27 sorting isolated CD4+ naive, central memory, regulatory and stem cell-like memory cells. Expressed TCRB transcripts were sequenced, since all the RNA that had been isolated was reverse transcribed. Method: immunoSEQ multiplex PCR; TCRdb's copy keeps in-frame clones and lacks some. The table lists roughly 160,000 clones, about 8.3% of them singletons. This CDR3 region has 14 residues. V lost 5 bases to trimming and J lost 3 bases; unmatched junction nucleotides: 8. Germline-derived CDR1 and CDR2 are SGHRS and YFSETQ.

The sample consisted of central memory CD4+ T cells from blood. V usage is TRBV5-1 and J usage is TRBJ2-7; TRBD2 agrees at 7 bases. The TCR originated in a woman in her late teens or twenties with type 1 diabetes. CDR3 sequence reads: CASRVGLADYEQYF. The CDR3 DNA is TGCGCCAGCAGGGTAGGGCTAGCGGACTACGAGCAGTACTTC.